A single sample is the source of the 6 T cell receptor beta chains below, sequenced in a study of blood T cell repertoires in COVID-19. This table comes from immunoSEQ multiplex PCR, and its TCRdb copy is limited to in-frame clones, with some not included. In the table there are 110,000 to 150,000 clones, around 83% of which are singletons. The sample comprised peripheral blood. These receptors all come from a man aged 55 to 70 with active or convalescent COVID-19.

The CDR3, as DNA: TGCGCCAGCAGCCAAGGCTCAGGGGTCTACGAGCAGTACTTC. Translation: CASSQGSGVYEQYF. The chain carries TRBV4-3 and TRBJ2-7; possibly TRBD1 for D (6 bases). CDR3 length: 14 residues. Germline CDR1 and CDR2: LGHNA and YSLEER. V lost 1 base and J 3 bases, leaving 10 bases between the germline ends.

The chain employs TRBV6-1 and TRBJ2-3; D is ambiguous. V lost 3 bases, J lost 2 bases, and 15 bases lay in between. CDR3 length equals 16 residues. Germline V gene sequence: CDR1 MNHNS, CDR2 SASEGT. CDR3 protein: CASSESGPPTTDTQYF. The CDR3 nucleotides are TGTGCCAGCAGTGAGTCGGGTCCCCCTACCACAGATACGCAGTATTTT.

The V call is TRBV5-4, the J call TRBJ2-3, with a tentative D call TRBD2 (5 bases). CDR3 length: 17 residues. Per the germline V gene, CDR1 is SGHNT and CDR2 is YYREEE (reference sequence). V was trimmed by 0 bases and J by 0 bases, leaving 14 bases between them. The CDR3 DNA follows: TGTGCCAGCAGCTTGGCCCTAGGCGGGCCTAGCACAGATACGCAGTATTTT. Its translation is CASSLALGGPSTDTQYF.

This chain links TRBV6-5 with TRBJ1-2, with D possibly matching TRBD1 (5 bases). Between the trimmed V and J ends, which lost 3 bases and 4 bases, there was a span of 18 bases. There are 16 residues in the CDR3. The germline CDR1 and CDR2 sequences are MNHEY and SVGAGI. The CDR3 region has the DNA TGTGCCAGCAGTTATTCCCGGCAGGGCGTACGCTATGGCTACACCTTC. This encodes CASSYSRQGVRYGYTF.

The chain has TRBV19 and TRBJ2-5, with D perhaps matching TRBD2 (7 bases). V lost 3 bases and J 5 bases, leaving 13 bases between the germline ends. The CDR3 length is 14 residues. CDR1 is LNHDA and CDR2 is SQIVND in the germline V gene (reference sequence). CDR3 sequence reads: CASSISGGLETQYF. CDR3 coding DNA: TGTGCCAGTAGTATTTCGGGGGGCCTTGAGACCCAGTACTTC.

The chain recombines TRBV3-1 (or the pseudogene TRBV3-2) with TRBJ2-3; 9 bases match TRBD1. The CDR3 length is 16 residues. Trimming at V came to 4 bases and at J to 0 bases, leaving 5 bases not matched to a gene. The germline V gene encodes CDR1 LGHDT and CDR2 YNNKEL (reference sequence). CDR3 in amino acids: CASSPRQGGSTDTQYF. DNA for the CDR3: TGTGCCAGCAGCCCGAGACAGGGGGGTAGCACAGATACGCAGTATTTT.